These 16 T cell receptor beta chains came from one sample sequenced in a study of CD8 T cells in ankylosing spondylitis. TCRdb re-called the 5' RACE reads with MiXCR, one entry per CDR3 protein. The table lists hundreds of thousands of distinct CDR3 sequences, more than 25% of them singletons. Sequenced input: blood, either unsorted or a sorted T cell fraction (not recorded which). The receptors were gathered from a male donor with ankylosing spondylitis or in good health (not recorded which).

This clonotype showed up many times. The chain carries TRBV15 and TRBJ2-3; 8 nucleotides agree with TRBD1. After removal of 3 bases from V and 4 bases from J, the junction contained 9 bases not matched to a gene. From germline, CDR1 is LNHNV and CDR2 YYDKDF (reference sequence). The CDR3 extends over 16 amino acids. This chain's CDR3 is CATSSLDRGGADTQYF. The CDR3 DNA reads TGTGCCACCAGCAGCCTTGACAGGGGTGGTGCAGATACGCAGTATTTT.

The table lists this clonotype with many counts. V is TRBV29-1 and J is TRBJ2-7; a weak D match, TRBD2 (5 bases). V lost 5 bases, J lost 1 base, and 9 bases lay in between. The CDR3 length is 12 residues. Germline CDR1 is SQVTM and CDR2 is ANQGSEA. Here the CDR3 reads CSVQSGSYEQYF. The CDR3 region has the DNA TGCAGCGTTCAAAGCGGATCCTACGAGCAGTACTTC.

This chain connects TRBV3-1 to TRBJ2-7, with D possibly matching TRBD2 (5 bases). The V end was cut by 0 bases, the J end by 4 bases, with 16 bases between. CDR3 length: 16 residues. Germline V gene lookup returns CDR1 LGHDT and CDR2 YNNKEL (reference sequence). CDR3 coding DNA: TGTGCCAGCAGCCAAGAATTTACGGGGTTGAAGTACGAGCAGTACTTC. This encodes CASSQEFTGLKYEQYF.

This clonotype was observed many times. CDR3 sequence: CSARSPSGKNNEQFF. For the CDR3, the DNA is TGCAGTGCTAGATCTCCTAGCGGGAAGAACAATGAGCAGTTCTTC. The chain links TRBV20-1 to TRBJ2-1; 9 bases agree with TRBD2. This CDR3 region has 15 residues. The junction had 7 bases not matched to a gene; V was cut back by 2 bases and J by 5 bases. Germline V CDR1 and CDR2: DFQATT, SNEGSKA (reference sequence).

The table lists this clonotype with a few counts. The rearrangement joins TRBV12-3 or TRBV12-4 to TRBJ2-3, with TRBD2 identical over 12 bases. Trimming cost V 6 bases and J 4 bases; bases outside gene matches: 5. The CDR3 is 15 residues long. CDR3 DNA: TGTGCCAGCAGGTTAACTAGCGGGAGGCCAGATACGCAGTATTTT. This translates into CASRLTSGRPDTQYF.

This clonotype was seen at least ten times. This chain joins TRBV4-1 and TRBJ1-4; unclear D gene. The CDR3 spans 13 residues. The germline CDR1 and CDR2 sequences are MGHRA and YSYEKL. V was pared by 4 bases and J by 5 bases, with 8 bases between. The CDR3 region is CASSRVLNEKLFF. CDR3 DNA: TGCGCCAGCAGCCGGGTGTTGAATGAAAAACTGTTTTTT.

This clonotype was counted a few times. The chain couples TRBV29-1 to TRBJ2-1; unclear D gene. This CDR3 is built from 14 residues. Germline V gene lookup returns CDR1 SQVTM and CDR2 ANQGSEA. The germline V and J ends were trimmed by 0 bases and 4 bases, with 10 bases remaining between them. In DNA, the CDR3 is TGCAGCGTTGAAGATCAATACGGTTACAATGAGCAGTTCTTC. This sequence encodes CSVEDQYGYNEQFF.

The table lists this clonotype with many counts. The rearrangement uses TRBV20-1 and TRBJ2-7, with D perhaps matching TRBD1 or TRBD2 (7 bases each). The CDR3 extends over 11 amino acids. V was trimmed by 6 bases and J by 6 bases, leaving 12 bases between them. Per germline, CDR1 DFQATT and CDR2 SNEGSKA (reference sequence). The CDR3 DNA is TGCAGTGCCCAGGGGGGGCGCGAGCAGTACTTC. It specifies CSAQGGREQYF.

In its sample, this clonotype was seen many times. The rearrangement joins TRBV28 to TRBJ1-1; D is uncertain. The germline CDR1 and CDR2 sequences are MDHEN and SYDVKM. This CDR3 comprises 16 residues. V was clipped by 7 bases and J by 0 bases, with 18 bases between them. For the CDR3, the DNA is TGTGCCAGCATAGGGCAGGTTATGTCCATGAACACTGAAGCTTTCTTT. Amino acid sequence: CASIGQVMSMNTEAFF.

The table lists this clonotype with many counts. This rearrangement joins TRBV6-1 to TRBJ2-1; possible D gene TRBD2, 5 bases. V lost 8 bases to trimming and J lost 4 bases, with 12 bases between them. Germline V gives CDR1 MNHNS, CDR2 SASEGT. The CDR3 sequence is 13 residues long. CDR3 coding DNA: TGTGCCAGCGCAAGGAGGTTGTACAATGAGCAGTTCTTC. It encodes CASARRLYNEQFF.

This clonotype was picked up many times. The chain carries TRBV10-3 and TRBJ2-1; no clear D. V lost 2 bases, J lost 7 bases, and 6 bases lay in between. The CDR3 consists of 12 residues. The germline CDR1 and CDR2 sequences are ENHRY and SYGVKD. CDR3 residues: CAISEGRNEQFF. CDR3 nucleotide sequence: TGTGCCATCAGTGAGGGAAGGAATGAGCAGTTCTTC.

This clonotype has a count of ten or more. As DNA, the CDR3 is TGCAGTGCCAATAACCGGGCCATAGCCAAAAACATTCAGTACTTC. It is translated as CSANNRAIAKNIQYF. The rearrangement links TRBV20-1 to TRBJ2-4; the D is unclear. Trimming took 6 bases from V and 0 from J, leaving 15 bases between them. Germline assignment: CDR1 DFQATT and CDR2 SNEGSKA (reference sequence). The CDR3 extends over 15 amino acids.

The chain uses TRBV7-2 and TRBJ2-1; 10 bases are shared with TRBD2. The CDR3 spans 16 residues. The junction had 11 bases not matched to a gene; V was cut back by 4 bases and J by 8 bases. Germline V CDR1 and CDR2: SGHTA, FQGNSA. CDR3 loop: CASSWQSGRAIDEQFF. Written as DNA, the CDR3 is TGTGCCAGCAGCTGGCAGAGCGGGAGGGCCATCGATGAGCAGTTCTTC.

Here the CDR3 DNA reads TGCAGTGCTTTACCAGGGACTAGCGGTATCCAAGAGACCCAGTACTTC. Amino acids: CSALPGTSGIQETQYF. The chain combines TRBV20-1 with TRBJ2-5; 11 positions agree with TRBD2. Germline V lookup: CDR1 DFQATT, CDR2 SNEGSKA (reference sequence). The CDR3 runs 16 residues. J gave up 1 base and V 5 bases, and 9 bases lay outside the gene matches.

In its sample, this clonotype was seen many times. The chain couples TRBV3-1 to TRBJ1-1, with D possibly matching TRBD1 (5 bases). The CDR3 is 13 amino acids. Germline V gene lookup returns CDR1 LGHDT and CDR2 YNNKEL (reference sequence). Trimming shortened V by 1 base and J by 6 bases, and 9 bases separated the two germline ends. The CDR3: CASSQVGAAEAFF. DNA for the CDR3: TGTGCCAGCAGCCAAGTAGGGGCAGCTGAAGCTTTCTTT.

The rearrangement joins TRBV25-1 to TRBJ2-5; D possibly corresponds to TRBD1 (6 bases). Germline values: CDR1 MGHDK, CDR2 SYGVNS. V was trimmed by 1 base and J by 5 bases, leaving 14 bases between them. This CDR3 is 15 amino acids long. The CDR3 loop is CASSEWGRGRETQYF. The CDR3 region has the DNA TGTGCCAGCAGTGAATGGGGCAGGGGACGGGAGACCCAGTACTTC.